A single T cell receptor beta chain is shown here with its context. Its matching antigen is unknown. This specimen belongs to a study of OX40 agonist ivuxolimab in advanced cancers. Study as a whole: Each patient was given ivuxolimab into a vein every 2 weeks, at 0.01 to 10 mg/kg. Participants averaged approximately 65 years of age (range roughly 23 to 90) and were approximately 81% male. Regarding the study as a whole: Clonal expansion by week 6 occurred in CD4+ and CD8+ blood T cells (at 0.1 to 3.0 mg/kg).

Measured with immunoSEQ multiplex PCR; TCRdb has only the in-frame clones, and not every one. The table includes 50,000 to 85,000 clones, around four fifths detected once. V was clipped by 5 bases and J by 2 bases, with 10 bases between them. Germline values: CDR1 LNHDA, CDR2 SQIVND (reference sequence). The CDR3 covers 14 residues. The TCR originated in an adult with an advanced solid tumor such as melanoma, head and neck, liver or kidney cancer. Sequencing used CD4+ or CD8+ T cells sorted from blood, obtained in a trial of the OX40 agonist ivuxolimab. The gene calls are TRBV19 and TRBJ1-3; a weak D match, TRBD1 (5 bases). This CDR3 reads CASSGQGPGNTIYF. The CDR3 coding sequence is TGTGCCAGTAGTGGGCAGGGCCCTGGAAACACCATATATTTT.